The clone carrying this TCR beta chain was counted ten times or more. Via MiXCR, TCRdb re-called the PCR reads. In the table there are roughly 48,000 clones, roughly 23% of which are singletons. The data belong to a study of metastatic and nonmetastatic thyroid tumors. Across the whole study: Across blood and tumor or nodule tissue, repertoires from malignant and benign thyroid patients were compared with one another.

Germline V gene data show CDR1 as MGHRA and CDR2 as YSYEKL. The V and J ends lost 3 bases and 1 base, in that order; junction bases with no gene match: 6. The CDR3 is made up of 16 amino acids. Each patient came to thyroid surgery without any prior treatment (of any kind). This sequence joins TRBV4-1 and TRBJ2-1; 7 bases are shared with TRBD1. Sequencing was carried out using blood. This clonotype was obtained from a male donor with papillary thyroid cancer or a benign thyroid nodule (not recorded which). Some clones in this sample may be carry-over from other donors' samples. DNA of the CDR3: TGCGCCAGCAGCCAGGTGACAGGGTCTTCCTACAATGAGCAGTTCTTC. Its translation is CASSQVTGSSYNEQFF.